This T cell receptor beta chain was profiled in a study of T cells after yellow fever vaccination. The germline V gene encodes CDR1 KGHDR and CDR2 SFDVKD. CDR3 length: 13 amino acids. V lost 3 bases and J lost 3, with 7 bases in between. This clonotype was seen many times. Each CDR3 protein is one row after TCRdb ran MiXCR on the 5' RACE reads. Of some 250,000 distinct CDR3 sequences in the sample, roughly 3.7% were seen once. The chain joins TRBV24-1 to TRBJ1-2; TRBD1 is a possible D gene (5 bases). The source material was PBMCs, sampled 15 days after the yellow fever booster vaccination. This sequence was found in a man younger than 30 who received the YFV17D yellow fever vaccine. CDR3 DNA sequence: TGTGCCACCAGTGATCCAGGGTACTATGGCTACACCTTC. Amino acid sequence: CATSDPGYYGYTF.